The 15 T cell receptor beta chains given below trace back to one sample, sequenced in a study of T cell changes during pregnancy in multiple sclerosis. The table came from immunoSEQ multiplex PCR; TCRdb's copy has only in-frame clones and leaves some out. The sample consists of tens of thousands of clones, about 94% of them appearing once. The sequences come from peripheral blood, collected in the third trimester of pregnancy. The receptor source for this set is a female donor with multiple sclerosis, enrolled in a pregnancy study.

This sequence joins TRBV7-9 and TRBJ2-7; 8 bases agree with TRBD2. The length of the CDR3 is 15 residues. Germline-derived CDR1 and CDR2 are SEHNR and FQNEAQ (reference sequence). Trimming removed 4 bases from V and 3 bases from J; junction bases left unmatched: 8. The CDR3 nucleotides are TGTGCCAGCAGCTCCTCCGCGGGAGGCTACTACGAGCAGTACTTC. It translates to CASSSSAGGYYEQYF.

The genes are TRBV4-1 and TRBJ1-1; TRBD1 is a possible D gene (6 bases). In germline, CDR1 is MGHRA, CDR2 YSYEKL. V dropped 1 base and J dropped 6 bases, with 15 bases sitting between them. This CDR3 region has 15 residues. As DNA, the CDR3 is TGCGCCAGCAGCCAAGTCGGGGGGCGCACCGCTGAAGCTTTCTTT. Translating it yields CASSQVGGRTAEAFF.

The V and J genes are TRBV13 and TRBJ2-7; the match to TRBD1 covers 10 bases. The V gene's germline CDR1 is PRHDT and CDR2 FYEKMQ (reference sequence). This CDR3 has 14 residues. V lost 1 base and J lost 5; bases outside the gene matches: 2. The CDR3: CASSLAGQGNEQYF. CDR3 nucleotide sequence: TGTGCCAGCAGCTTAGCGGGACAGGGGAACGAGCAGTACTTC.

The chain recombines TRBV27 with TRBJ2-7, with 7 positions matching TRBD2. CDR3 length: 13 amino acids. Looked up from germline, CDR1 is MNHEY and CDR2 is SMNVEV (reference sequence). V lost 3 bases and J lost 3; bases outside the gene matches: 2. As DNA, the CDR3 is TGTGCCAGCAGTTTGACTAGCCACTACGAGCAGTACTTC. It specifies CASSLTSHYEQYF.

The rearrangement links TRBV11-2 to TRBJ2-5; TRBD1 might be the D (6 bases). CDR1 is SGHAT, CDR2 FQNNGV, per germline. Trimming shortened V by 3 bases and J by 5 bases, and 10 bases separated the two germline ends. The CDR3 loop spans 13 amino acids. This chain's CDR3 is CASSFGQGETQYF. DNA for the CDR3: TGTGCCAGCAGCTTTGGCCAGGGGGAGACCCAGTACTTC. Drawing the rest from reference TRBV11-2 and TRBJ2-5, the complete variable domain is EAGVAQSPRYKIIEKRQSVAFWCNPISGHATLYWYQQILGQGPKLLIQFQNNGVVDDSQLPKDRFSAERLKGVDSTLKIQPAKLEDSAVYLCASSFGQGETQYFGPGTRLLVL.

V and J are TRBV27 and TRBJ1-1; 8 nucleotides align to TRBD1. J gave up 1 base and V 3 bases, and 7 bases lay outside the gene matches. The CDR3 loop spans 16 amino acids. The germline V gene encodes CDR1 MNHEY and CDR2 SMNVEV (reference sequence). Here the CDR3 DNA reads TGTGCCAGCAGTTTCTCCGGACAGGGATGGAACACTGAAGCTTTCTTT. Its protein is CASSFSGQGWNTEAFF.

There are a few counts of this clone. The CDR3: CASSMGPYPPQNEQFF. CDR3 DNA: TGTGCCAGTAGTATGGGCCCTTACCCCCCTCAGAATGAGCAGTTCTTC. V and J are TRBV19 and TRBJ2-1; no clear D gene. The CDR3 is 16 amino acids. V gave up 3 bases and J gave up 7 bases, with 19 bases separating them. CDR1 and CDR2 from the germline V gene are LNHDA and SQIVND (reference sequence).

This clone was found once. The chain combines TRBV4-1 with TRBJ1-1, with D possibly matching TRBD1 (6 bases). The V gene lost 0 bases and the J gene lost 6 bases, with 20 bases spanning the gap. CDR3 length equals 17 residues. CDR1 is MGHRA and CDR2 is YSYEKL in the germline V gene. CDR3 in DNA: TGCGCCAGCAGCCAAGAAACCGCCCGGGGGGGCGGGGCTGAAGCTTTCTTT. The encoded protein is CASSQETARGGGAEAFF.

V is TRBV5-1 and J is TRBJ1-2; tentatively, D is TRBD1 (5 bases). Germline lookup yields CDR1 SGHRS and CDR2 YFSETQ. Trimming stripped 0 bases from V and 5 bases from J, with 14 bases between. There are 15 residues in the CDR3. CDR3 DNA: TGCGCCAGCAGCTTGGAACCTGGACACGCATATGGCTACACCTTC. Translation gives CASSLEPGHAYGYTF.

CDR3 DNA sequence: TGCGCCAGCAGCCCCCAGACTAGCGGCTACGAGCAGTACTTC. It yields the protein CASSPQTSGYEQYF. The chain is built from TRBV5-1 and TRBJ2-7; 9 bases fit TRBD2. V lost 4 bases, J lost 3 bases, and 5 bases stayed unmatched. CDR3 length: 14 amino acids. In germline, CDR1 is SGHRS, CDR2 YFSETQ.

About this clone itself: A read error may account for a junction end that differs from germline. The J gene is TRBJ2-2, the V gene TRBV27; a weak D match, TRBD2 (6 bases). In germline, CDR1 is MNHEY, CDR2 SMNVEV (reference sequence). The CDR3 spans 14 residues. CDR3 nucleotides: TGTGCCAGCAGTTTCGGCGGGAACACCGAGGAGCTGTTTTTT. Residues: CASSFGGNTEELFF.

V usage is TRBV5-4 and J usage is TRBJ1-2; D is uncertain. The CDR3 contains 13 residues. CDR1 and CDR2 (germline): SGHNT, YYREEE (reference sequence). V shed 0 bases and J shed 1 base, with 4 bases lying between them. CDR3 loop: CASSLDNNYGYTF. As DNA, the CDR3 is TGTGCCAGCAGCTTGGACAATAACTATGGCTACACCTTC.

The rearrangement links TRBV28 to TRBJ1-1, with a weak D call TRBD1 (5 bases). V was pared by 6 bases and J by 4 bases, with 15 bases between. Germline lookup yields CDR1 MDHEN and CDR2 SYDVKM. The CDR3 totals 14 residues. The CDR3 DNA sequence: TGTGCCAGCAGCCAAGTCAGGGTTGGCACTGAAGCTTTCTTT. Its translation: CASSQVRVGTEAFF.

The chain recombines TRBV30 with TRBJ1-2; 7 bases fit TRBD1. Germline CDR1 GTSNPN, CDR2 SVGIG (reference sequence). V shed 3 bases, J shed 5 bases, and the junction held 6 bases outside the gene matches. This CDR3 contains 13 residues. The CDR3 loop is CAWRPQGNYGYTF. The CDR3, as DNA: TGTGCCTGGAGACCACAGGGGAATTATGGCTACACCTTC.

The chain combines TRBV5-4 with TRBJ2-4; TRBD2 is a possible D gene (7 bases). Germline values: CDR1 SGHNT, CDR2 YYREEE (reference sequence). The length of the CDR3 is 16 residues. The ends were cut back, 4 bases at V and 8 bases at J, with 22 bases in the middle. CDR3 DNA: TGTGCCAGCAGCCCCGGGAGAGGGAGGGGGAACGACATTCAGTACTTC. Protein sequence: CASSPGRGRGNDIQYF. The whole variable domain, filled in from reference TRBV5-4 and TRBJ2-4, reads ETGVTQSPTHLIKTRGQQVTLRCSSQSGHNTVSWYQQALGQGPQFIFQYYREEENGRGNFPPRFSGLQFPNYSSELNVNALELDDSALYLCASSPGRGRGNDIQYFGAGTRLSVL.